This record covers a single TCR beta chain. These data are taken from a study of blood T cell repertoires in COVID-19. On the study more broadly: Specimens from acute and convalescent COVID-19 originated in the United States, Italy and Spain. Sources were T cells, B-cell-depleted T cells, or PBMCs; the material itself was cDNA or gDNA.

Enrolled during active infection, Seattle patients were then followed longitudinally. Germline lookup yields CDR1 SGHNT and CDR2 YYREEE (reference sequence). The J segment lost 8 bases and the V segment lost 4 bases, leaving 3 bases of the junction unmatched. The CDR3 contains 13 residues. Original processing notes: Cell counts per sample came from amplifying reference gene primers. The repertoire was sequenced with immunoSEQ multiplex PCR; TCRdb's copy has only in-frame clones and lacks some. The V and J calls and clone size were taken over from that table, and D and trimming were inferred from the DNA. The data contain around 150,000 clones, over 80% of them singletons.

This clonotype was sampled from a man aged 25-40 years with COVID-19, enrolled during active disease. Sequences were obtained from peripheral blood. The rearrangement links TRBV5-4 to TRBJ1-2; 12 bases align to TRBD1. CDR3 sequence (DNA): TGTGCCAGCAGCAGGGACAGGGGGCCCGGCTACACCTTC. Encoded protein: CASSRDRGPGYTF. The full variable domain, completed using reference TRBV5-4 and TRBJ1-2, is ETGVTQSPTHLIKTRGQQVTLRCSSQSGHNTVSWYQQALGQGPQFIFQYYREEENGRGNFPPRFSGLQFPNYSSELNVNALELDDSALYLCASSRDRGPGYTFGSGTRLTVV.